Below are 17 T cell receptor beta chains sequenced from a single sample in a study of control samples from healthy donors and cancer patients. Clones were read by immunoSEQ multiplex PCR, and TCRdb kept only the in-frame ones, dropping some. The sample lists about 70,000 clones; 84% were seen once. Sequenced: blood. All receptors derive from a man between 45 and 60 years old in good health.

The chain employs TRBV4-2 and TRBJ1-4; 7 nucleotides match TRBD1. The CDR3 spans 16 residues. CDR1 is LGHNA and CDR2 is YNFKEQ in the germline V gene. Trimming at V came to 0 bases and at J to 3 bases, leaving 4 bases not matched to a gene. CDR3: CASSQEQGRSNEKLFF. The CDR3 DNA follows: TGTGCCAGCAGCCAAGAACAGGGGCGGTCTAATGAAAAACTGTTTTTT.

The chain has TRBV5-1 and TRBJ1-5, with 7 bases that match TRBD1. Trimming took 0 bases from V and 5 from J; bases not matched to a gene: 2. This CDR3 has 14 residues. CDR1 is SGHRS, CDR2 YFSETQ, per germline. The CDR3 coding sequence is TGCGCCAGCAGCTTGGTCACAGGGGATCAGCCCCAGCATTTT. Protein product: CASSLVTGDQPQHF.

This clone was recorded a few times. The chain combines TRBV10-3 with TRBJ1-2; D possibly corresponds to TRBD1 (5 bases). The CDR3 has 15 amino acids. The V gene lost 0 bases and the J gene lost 6 bases, with 14 bases spanning the gap. Germline assignment: CDR1 ENHRY and CDR2 SYGVKD. The CDR3 DNA reads as TGTGCCATCAGTGAGTCGGGGGAGGCGGGGAATGGCTACACCTTC. Translating it yields CAISESGEAGNGYTF.

The gene calls are TRBV19 and TRBJ2-5, with D maybe TRBD1 (6 bases). Trimming cost V 7 bases and J 5 bases, with 17 bases left between them. The CDR3 totals 14 residues. Per the germline V gene, CDR1 is LNHDA and CDR2 is SQIVND (reference sequence). CDR3 sequence (DNA): TGTGCCAGTAATAAGGGGGTGGGTGCGGAGACCCAGTACTTC. Translation gives CASNKGVGAETQYF.

CDR3 coding DNA: TGCGCCAGCAGCTTGGGTACTTATAATTCACCCCTCCACTTT. As protein: CASSLGTYNSPLHF. The chain carries TRBV5-1 and TRBJ1-6; no clear D gene. With 0 bases removed from V and 4 bases from J, the gap between germline ends came to 5 bases. The V gene's germline CDR1 is SGHRS and CDR2 YFSETQ. The CDR3 has 14 residues.

The chain is built from TRBV11-3 and TRBJ2-5; D is undetermined. CDR3 length equals 13 residues. CDR1 is SGHNT, CDR2 YENEEA, per germline. The V end lost 5 bases, the J end lost 4 bases, and 11 bases lay between the germline ends. The chain's CDR3 is CASSLRAVETQYF. The CDR3 DNA is TGTGCCAGCAGCCTCCGGGCCGTAGAGACCCAGTACTTC. Filled out from reference TRBV11-3 and TRBJ2-5, the complete variable domain reads EAGVVQSPRYKIIEKKQPVAFWCNPISGHNTLYWYLQNLGQGPELLIRYENEEAVDDSQLPKDRFSAERLKGVDSTLKIQPAELGDSAVYLCASSLRAVETQYFGPGTRLLVL.

This clone was picked up one time. The chain recombines TRBV10-3 with TRBJ2-7; the match to TRBD2 covers 8 bases. The CDR3 covers 14 residues. Germline lookup yields CDR1 ENHRY and CDR2 SYGVKD. The V and J ends lost 3 bases and 6 bases, in that order; junction bases with no gene match: 7. The CDR3 nucleotides read TGTGCCATCAGTGAATCCAGCGGGAGCCCCGAGCAGTACTTC. Translation: CAISESSGSPEQYF.

The chain links TRBV19 to TRBJ2-5, with D perhaps TRBD2 (5 bases). This CDR3 has 14 residues. CDR1 LNHDA and CDR2 SQIVND come from the germline V gene (reference sequence). V was pared by 3 bases and J by 1 base, with 9 bases between. As DNA, the CDR3 is TGTGCCAGTAGTATTTCCGGGATCCAAGAGACCCAGTACTTC. This encodes CASSISGIQETQYF.

CDR3 sequence: CASSLSAGVVYEQYF. Written as DNA, the CDR3 is TGTGCCAGCAGTTTATCAGCGGGAGTGGTCTACGAGCAGTACTTC. V is TRBV27 and J is TRBJ2-7; 8 bases are a match to TRBD2. Trimming removed 0 bases from V and 3 bases from J; junction bases left unmatched: 4. Germline V lookup: CDR1 MNHEY, CDR2 SMNVEV (reference sequence). The CDR3 is made up of 15 amino acids.

The V gene is TRBV9, the J gene TRBJ2-3; D uncertain. V dropped 3 bases and J dropped 6 bases, with 23 bases sitting between them. CDR1 is SGDLS and CDR2 is YYNGEE in the germline V gene. This CDR3 has 17 amino acids. The CDR3 coding sequence is TGTGCCAGCAGCGCCTCGACGACAAACCCCGAAGGGGATACGCAGTATTTT. Translation: CASSASTTNPEGDTQYF.

Details on this clone: The CDR3 carries no conserved terminal phenylalanine or tryptophan, so it likely arises from a read error. No DNA is shown, since the ends of the CDR3 on it are uncertain; the CDR3 is the one TCRdb lists. The chain uses TRBV9 and TRBJ2-4. The CDR3 length equals 9 residues, ends included. Looked up from germline, CDR1 is SGDLS and CDR2 is YYNGEE. The CDR3 protein is CASSVVFVL.

The chain combines TRBV5-1 with TRBJ1-5; maybe TRBD1 (6 bases). V was cut by 4 bases and J by 3 bases, with 11 bases left in between. Germline CDR1 reads SGHRS; CDR2 reads YFSETQ. The CDR3 covers 14 residues. The DNA of the CDR3 is TGCGCCAGCAGCCCCGGACAGCCCAATCAGCCCCAGCATTTT. It translates to CASSPGQPNQPQHF.

The chain couples TRBV30 to TRBJ1-5, with 7 bases lining up with TRBD1. Germline CDR1 is GTSNPN and CDR2 is SVGIG (reference sequence). The CDR3 is made up of 17 amino acids. The J segment lost 2 bases and the V segment lost 2 bases, leaving 12 bases of the junction unmatched. CDR3: CAWSHGNRGVGNQPQHF. The CDR3 coding sequence is TGTGCCTGGAGTCATGGCAACAGGGGAGTGGGCAATCAGCCCCAGCATTTT.

V is TRBV30 and J is TRBJ1-4; D possibly corresponds to TRBD1 (5 bases). V dropped 1 base and J dropped 0 bases, with 12 bases sitting between them. The CDR3 is 16 residues long. Germline CDR1 reads GTSNPN; CDR2 reads SVGIG (reference sequence). CDR3 nucleotide sequence: TGTGCCTGGAGTGATCGAATGGGGGCAACTAATGAAAAACTGTTTTTT. This encodes CAWSDRMGATNEKLFF.

This sequence joins TRBV7-9 and TRBJ2-1; 7 nucleotides match TRBD1. The CDR3 is 15 amino acids. Germline CDR1 and CDR2: SEHNR and FQNEAQ (reference sequence). With V trimmed by 4 bases and J by 9 bases, 12 bases remained unmatched. The CDR3 reads CASSSNRQGKVEQFF. The CDR3 nucleotides read TGTGCCAGCAGCTCCAACCGACAGGGTAAGGTTGAGCAGTTCTTC.

The rearrangement joins TRBV10-3 to TRBJ1-3; D is ambiguous. Trimming cost V 2 bases and J 1 base, with 6 bases left between them. Germline V CDR1 and CDR2: ENHRY, SYGVKD. The CDR3 runs 14 residues. CDR3 coding DNA: TGTGCCATCAGTGAGGGATGGTCTGGAAACACCATATATTTT. Translated: CAISEGWSGNTIYF.

The V gene is TRBV27, the J gene TRBJ2-7; D possibly corresponds to TRBD1 (5 bases). The CDR3 contains 14 residues. The V gene lost 6 bases and the J gene lost 3 bases, with 15 bases spanning the gap. Germline V CDR1 and CDR2: MNHEY, SMNVEV (reference sequence). For the CDR3, the DNA is TGTGCCAGCAGGCAGGGAAGCCAGGGCTACGAGCAGTACTTC. Translated: CASRQGSQGYEQYF.